The rows below give T cell receptor beta chains drawn from one sample of a study of T cell repertoires in cytomegalovirus infection. Via MiXCR, TCRdb re-called the reads, giving one row per CDR3 protein. The sample lists tens of thousands of distinct CDR3 sequences, 25% to 40% occurring once. These receptors' targets are unknown. The material sequenced was PBMCs, sequenced either directly or after in vitro stimulation (not recorded which). The receptor set was obtained from a human donor in good health (CMV status not recorded). Some clones in this sample may be carry-over from other donors' samples. CDR3s include the opening cysteine and the closing phenylalanine or tryptophan. D genes are given only for firm matches. Clone size, where shown, is once, few, many, or a class for clones that have expanded.

v_gene: TRBV27
d_gene: TRBD2
j_gene: TRBJ2-1
abundance: many
CDR3aa: CASSVSGRAWNEQFF
CDR3nt: TGTGCCAGCAGTGTGAGCGGGAGGGCCTGGAATGAGCAGTTCTTC

v_gene: TRBV6-6
d_gene: -
j_gene: TRBJ2-7
abundance: few
CDR3aa: CASSYSGAHEQYF
CDR3nt: TGTGCCAGCAGTTATTCAGGGGCCCACGAGCAGTACTTC

v_gene: TRBV4-3
d_gene: -
j_gene: TRBJ1-2
abundance: -
CDR3aa: CASSQDPGGSGYTF
CDR3nt: TGCGCCAGCAGCCAAGACCCTGGAGGGTCTGGCTACACCTTC

v_gene: TRBV12-3/TRBV12-4
d_gene: -
j_gene: TRBJ1-3
abundance: -
CDR3aa: CASSLLSSGNTIYF
CDR3nt: TGTGCCAGCAGTTTATTAAGCTCTGGAAACACCATATATTTT

v_gene: TRBV6-5
d_gene: TRBD2
j_gene: TRBJ2-2
abundance: -
CDR3aa: CASSLSGINTGELFF
CDR3nt: TGTGCCAGCAGTCTTAGCGGGATCAACACCGGGGAGCTGTTTTTT

v_gene: TRBV13
d_gene: -
j_gene: TRBJ1-5
abundance: once
CDR3aa: CASSLGWDQPQHF
CDR3nt: TGTGCCAGCAGCTTAGGGTGGGACCAGCCCCAGCATTTT

v_gene: TRBV20-1
d_gene: -
j_gene: TRBJ1-2
abundance: -
CDR3aa: CSAKTPTGGYTF
CDR3nt: TGCAGTGCCAAGACCCCTACGGGGGGCTACACCTTC

v_gene: TRBV9
d_gene: -
j_gene: TRBJ1-3
abundance: -
CDR3aa: CASRRGFSGNTIYF
CDR3nt: TGTGCCAGCAGGAGGGGGTTCTCTGGAAACACCATATATTTT

v_gene: TRBV7-9
d_gene: -
j_gene: TRBJ2-6
abundance: few
CDR3aa: CASSYGRSTGANVLTF
CDR3nt: TGTGCCAGCAGCTACGGACGGTCGACTGGGGCCAACGTCCTGACTTTC

v_gene: TRBV7-2
d_gene: -
j_gene: TRBJ1-4
abundance: many
CDR3aa: CASSGRENEKLFF
CDR3nt: TGTGCCAGCAGCGGGAGGGAGAATGAAAAACTGTTTTTT

v_gene: TRBV29-1
d_gene: -
j_gene: TRBJ1-2
abundance: -
CDR3aa: CSTGRANYGYTF
CDR3nt: TGCAGCACAGGGAGGGCTAACTATGGCTACACCTTC

v_gene: TRBV7-6
d_gene: -
j_gene: TRBJ1-2
abundance: once
CDR3aa: CASTLTINYGYTF
CDR3nt: TGTGCCAGCACCTTAACCATTAACTATGGCTACACCTTC

v_gene: TRBV7-2
d_gene: TRBD1
j_gene: TRBJ1-5
abundance: -
CDR3aa: CASSFTGQGAGSSQPQHF
CDR3nt: TGTGCCAGCAGCTTTACGGGACAGGGGGCAGGCTCAAGTCAGCCCCAGCATTTT

v_gene: TRBV28
d_gene: -
j_gene: TRBJ2-1
abundance: -
CDR3aa: CASSLGGVRNEQFF
CDR3nt: TGTGCCAGCAGCCTGGGCGGGGTCCGGAATGAGCAGTTCTTC

v_gene: TRBV20-1
d_gene: -
j_gene: TRBJ2-1
abundance: -
CDR3aa: CSATLNEQFF
CDR3nt: TGCAGTGCGACCCTGAATGAGCAGTTCTTC

v_gene: TRBV7-6
d_gene: -
j_gene: TRBJ1-3
abundance: many
CDR3aa: CASSPDPDSGNTIYF
CDR3nt: TGTGCCAGCAGCCCTGACCCCGACTCTGGAAACACCATATATTTT

v_gene: TRBV20-1
d_gene: TRBD2
j_gene: TRBJ2-1
abundance: -
CDR3aa: CSASPFGLAGYNEQFF
CDR3nt: TGCAGTGCTAGCCCCTTCGGACTAGCGGGGTACAATGAGCAGTTCTTC

v_gene: TRBV20-1
d_gene: -
j_gene: TRBJ2-5
abundance: -
CDR3aa: CSASWLARETQYF
CDR3nt: TGCAGTGCTAGTTGGTTAGCTCGGGAGACCCAGTACTTC

v_gene: TRBV27
d_gene: -
j_gene: TRBJ2-3
abundance: few
CDR3aa: CASRAWGTDTQYF
CDR3nt: TGTGCCAGCAGGGCATGGGGCACAGATACGCAGTATTTT

v_gene: TRBV7-9
d_gene: -
j_gene: TRBJ2-1
abundance: -
CDR3aa: CASSLVYRGPYNEQFF
CDR3nt: TGTGCCAGCAGCTTAGTCTACCGGGGGCCCTACAATGAGCAGTTCTTC

v_gene: TRBV7-8
d_gene: -
j_gene: TRBJ2-5
abundance: -
CDR3aa: CASSMGTGKETQYF
CDR3nt: TGTGCCAGCAGCATGGGGACGGGGAAAGAGACCCAGTACTTC

v_gene: TRBV29-1
d_gene: -
j_gene: TRBJ2-1
abundance: many
CDR3aa: CSYTGWLVSGEQFF
CDR3nt: TGCTCATACACAGGGTGGTTAGTCTCCGGTGAGCAGTTCTTC

v_gene: TRBV7-9
d_gene: -
j_gene: TRBJ2-1
abundance: -
CDR3aa: CASSSRDYNEQFF
CDR3nt: TGTGCCAGCAGCAGCCGGGACTACAATGAGCAGTTCTTC

v_gene: TRBV2
d_gene: -
j_gene: TRBJ2-7
abundance: -
CDR3aa: CASNGGPYEQYF
CDR3nt: TGTGCCAGCAACGGGGGCCCCTACGAGCAGTACTTC

v_gene: TRBV6-5
d_gene: -
j_gene: TRBJ1-4
abundance: -
CDR3aa: CASSSWVSGEKLFF
CDR3nt: TGTGCCAGCAGTTCCTGGGTCAGCGGTGAAAAACTGTTTTTT

v_gene: TRBV7-8
d_gene: -
j_gene: TRBJ2-6
abundance: few
CDR3aa: CASSFRVLSSGANVLTF
CDR3nt: TGTGCCAGCAGCTTCCGGGTCCTTAGCTCTGGGGCCAACGTCCTGACTTTC

v_gene: TRBV2
d_gene: TRBD1
j_gene: TRBJ1-1
abundance: few
CDR3aa: CASNYDRAGTEAFF
CDR3nt: TGTGCCAGCAACTATGACAGGGCGGGGACTGAAGCTTTCTTT

v_gene: TRBV2
d_gene: TRBD1
j_gene: TRBJ2-7
abundance: -
CDR3aa: CASPKKEGQGYEQYF
CDR3nt: TGTGCCAGCCCCAAAAAAGAGGGACAGGGCTACGAGCAGTACTTC

v_gene: TRBV7-9
d_gene: -
j_gene: TRBJ2-7
abundance: few
CDR3aa: CASSSRGGTALEQYF
CDR3nt: TGTGCCAGCAGTTCCAGAGGCGGGACAGCCTTGGAGCAGTACTTC

v_gene: TRBV7-2
d_gene: -
j_gene: TRBJ2-3
abundance: many
CDR3aa: CASSNRTYDTQYF
CDR3nt: TGTGCCAGCAGCAACCGGACTTATGATACGCAGTATTTT

v_gene: TRBV4-1
d_gene: TRBD1
j_gene: TRBJ1-5
abundance: -
CDR3aa: CASSQDSGTGYQPQHF
CDR3nt: TGCGCCAGCAGCCAAGATTCTGGGACAGGATATCAGCCCCAGCATTTT

v_gene: TRBV12-5
d_gene: -
j_gene: TRBJ2-7
abundance: -
CDR3aa: CASGSNYPGEQYF
CDR3nt: TGTGCTAGTGGCTCCAACTACCCCGGGGAGCAGTACTTC

v_gene: TRBV7-9
d_gene: -
j_gene: TRBJ2-5
abundance: few
CDR3aa: CASSLGLAGYQETQYF
CDR3nt: TGTGCCAGCAGCTTAGGGCTTGCAGGGTACCAAGAGACCCAGTACTTC

v_gene: TRBV6-2/TRBV6-3
d_gene: -
j_gene: TRBJ1-2
abundance: -
CDR3aa: CASSPVSKGYGYTF
CDR3nt: TGTGCCAGCAGCCCCGTTTCGAAGGGATATGGCTACACCTTC

v_gene: TRBV5-5
d_gene: TRBD2
j_gene: TRBJ2-7
abundance: -
CDR3aa: CASSLVAGTSGVEQYF
CDR3nt: TGTGCCAGCAGCTTAGTGGCGGGGACTAGCGGAGTCGAGCAGTACTTC

v_gene: TRBV18
d_gene: -
j_gene: TRBJ1-1
abundance: few
CDR3aa: CASSSLPPSGQNTEAFF
CDR3nt: TGTGCCAGCTCATCCCTACCTCCTTCAGGGCAGAACACTGAAGCTTTCTTT

v_gene: TRBV6-2/TRBV6-3
d_gene: -
j_gene: TRBJ1-1
abundance: few
CDR3aa: CASSWGPNTEAFF
CDR3nt: TGTGCCAGCAGTTGGGGGCCGAACACTGAAGCTTTCTTT

v_gene: TRBV7-2
d_gene: TRBD2
j_gene: TRBJ2-5
abundance: many
CDR3aa: CASSLVLAGGRETQYF
CDR3nt: TGTGCCAGCAGCTTAGTTCTAGCGGGAGGAAGGGAGACCCAGTACTTC